This section outlines one T cell receptor beta chain sequence together with its context. Its specificity is unknown. Germline CDR1 reads SGHRS; CDR2 reads YFSETQ. V lost 0 bases, J lost 0 bases, and 6 bases stayed unmatched. This CDR3 comprises 16 residues. The sample is drawn from a study of OX40 agonist ivuxolimab in advanced cancers. Study as a whole: Patients received the agonistic anti-OX40 (CD134) antibody ivuxolimab. Patients in the trial were receiving intravenous ivuxolimab every 2 weeks, at doses of 0.01 to 10 mg/kg.

Study-wide results and caveats: Clonal expansion was seen in CD4+ and CD8+ blood T cells by week 6 at 0.1 to 3.0 mg/kg. Partial responders at 0.1-3.0 mg/kg showed near-lowest clonal expansion.

The table came from immunoSEQ multiplex PCR; TCRdb's copy has only in-frame clones and leaves some out. The data contain around 15,000 clones, about 86% of them seen just once; the ten biggest clones take up 0.55% to 0.7%. Here the sequenced sample was CD4+ or CD8+ T cells sorted from blood, taken in a trial of the OX40 agonist ivuxolimab. This chain connects TRBV5-1 to TRBJ2-7; 7 bases align to TRBD1. This TCR was recovered from an adult with an advanced solid tumor such as melanoma, head and neck, liver or kidney cancer. The CDR3 DNA reads TGCGCCAGCAGCTTGGCCCCGGGACAGAGCTCCTACGAGCAGTACTTC. Amino acids: CASSLAPGQSSYEQYF.